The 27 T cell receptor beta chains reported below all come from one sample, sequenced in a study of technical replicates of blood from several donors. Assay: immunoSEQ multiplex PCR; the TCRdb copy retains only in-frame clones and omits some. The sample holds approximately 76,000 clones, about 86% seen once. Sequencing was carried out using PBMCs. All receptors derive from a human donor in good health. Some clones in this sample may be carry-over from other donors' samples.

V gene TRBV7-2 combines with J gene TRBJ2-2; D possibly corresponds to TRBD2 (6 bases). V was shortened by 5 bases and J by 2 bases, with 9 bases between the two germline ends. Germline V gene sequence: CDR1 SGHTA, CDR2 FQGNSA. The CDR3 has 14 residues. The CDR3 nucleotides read TGTGCCAGCAGCATTAGCGGAAACACCGGGGAGCTGTTTTTT. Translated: CASSISGNTGELFF.

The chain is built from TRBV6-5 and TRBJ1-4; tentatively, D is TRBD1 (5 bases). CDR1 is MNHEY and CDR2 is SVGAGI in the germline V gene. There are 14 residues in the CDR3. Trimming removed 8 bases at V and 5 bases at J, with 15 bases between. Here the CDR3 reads CASGPYRRNEKLFF. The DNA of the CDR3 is TGTGCCAGCGGGCCCTACAGGCGAAATGAAAAACTGTTTTTT.

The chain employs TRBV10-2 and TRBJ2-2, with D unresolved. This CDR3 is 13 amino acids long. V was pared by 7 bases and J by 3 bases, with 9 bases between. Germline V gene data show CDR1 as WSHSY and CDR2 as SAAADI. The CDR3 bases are TGCGCCAGCAACCTAGTCGACACCGGGGAGCTGTTTTTT. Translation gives CASNLVDTGELFF.

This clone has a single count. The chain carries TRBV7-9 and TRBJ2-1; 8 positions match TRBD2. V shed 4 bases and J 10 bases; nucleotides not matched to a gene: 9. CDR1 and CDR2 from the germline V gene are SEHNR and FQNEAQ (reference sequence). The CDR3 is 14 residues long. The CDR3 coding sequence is TGTGCCAGCAGCTCCCAGCGGGGCGGGGGGGAGCAGTTCTTC. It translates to CASSSQRGGGEQFF.

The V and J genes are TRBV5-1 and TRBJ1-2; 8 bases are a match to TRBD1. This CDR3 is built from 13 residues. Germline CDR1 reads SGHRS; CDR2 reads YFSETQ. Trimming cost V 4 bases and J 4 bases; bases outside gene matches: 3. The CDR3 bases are TGCGCCAGCAGCCTAGACAGGGGCTATGGCTACACCTTC. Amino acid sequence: CASSLDRGYGYTF. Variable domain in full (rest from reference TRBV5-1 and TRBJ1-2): KAGVTQTPRYLIKTRGQQVTLSCSPISGHRSVSWYQQTPGQGLQFLFEYFSETQRNKGNFPGRFSGRQFSNSRSEMNVSTLELGDSALYLCASSLDRGYGYTFGSGTRLTVV.

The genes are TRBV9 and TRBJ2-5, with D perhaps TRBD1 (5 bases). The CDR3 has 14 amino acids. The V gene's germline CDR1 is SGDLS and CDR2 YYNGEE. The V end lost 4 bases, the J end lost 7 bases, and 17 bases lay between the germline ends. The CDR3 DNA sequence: TGTGCCAGCAGCCCAAGGACATCTCAGGGGACCCAGTACTTC. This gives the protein CASSPRTSQGTQYF.

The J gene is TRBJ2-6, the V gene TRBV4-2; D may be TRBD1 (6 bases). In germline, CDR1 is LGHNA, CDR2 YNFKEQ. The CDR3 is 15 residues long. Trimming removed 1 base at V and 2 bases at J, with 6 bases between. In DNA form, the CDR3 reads TGTGCCAGCAGCCAAGGACAGGCTGGGGCCAACGTCCTGACTTTC. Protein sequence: CASSQGQAGANVLTF.

This CDR3 reads CASSLHSGGSYEQYF. CDR3 DNA: TGCGCCAGCAGCCTTCATTCAGGGGGTTCCTACGAGCAGTACTTC. The chain is built from TRBV5-1 and TRBJ2-7, with 7 positions matching TRBD1. The CDR3 extends over 15 amino acids. The V gene's germline CDR1 is SGHRS and CDR2 YFSETQ. The junction had 8 bases not matched to a gene; V was cut back by 4 bases and J by 1 base.

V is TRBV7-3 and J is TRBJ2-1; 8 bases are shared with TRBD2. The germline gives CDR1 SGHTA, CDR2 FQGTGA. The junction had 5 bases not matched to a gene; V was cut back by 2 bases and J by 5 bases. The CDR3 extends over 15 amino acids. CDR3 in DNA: TGTGCCAGCAGCTTACGACTAGCGCAGAACAATGAGCAGTTCTTC. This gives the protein CASSLRLAQNNEQFF. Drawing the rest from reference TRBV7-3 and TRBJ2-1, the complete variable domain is GAGVSQTPSNKVTEKGKYVELRCDPISGHTALYWYRQSLGQGPEFLIYFQGTGAADDSGLPNDRFFAVRPEGSVSTLKIQRTERGDSAVYLCASSLRLAQNNEQFFGPGTRLTVL.

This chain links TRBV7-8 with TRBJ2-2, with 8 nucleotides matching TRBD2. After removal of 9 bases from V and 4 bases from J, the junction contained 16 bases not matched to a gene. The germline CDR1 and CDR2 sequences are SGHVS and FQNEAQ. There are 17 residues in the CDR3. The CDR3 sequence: CASYPPGTRLGTGELFF. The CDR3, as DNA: TGTGCCAGTTACCCCCCAGGGACTAGATTGGGCACCGGGGAGCTGTTTTTT.

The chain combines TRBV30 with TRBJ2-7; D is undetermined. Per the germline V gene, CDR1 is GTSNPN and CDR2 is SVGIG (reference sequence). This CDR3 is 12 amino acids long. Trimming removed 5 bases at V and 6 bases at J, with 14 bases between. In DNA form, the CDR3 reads TGTGCCTGGGTAGACGGGTTTAGCGAGCAGTACTTC. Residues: CAWVDGFSEQYF.

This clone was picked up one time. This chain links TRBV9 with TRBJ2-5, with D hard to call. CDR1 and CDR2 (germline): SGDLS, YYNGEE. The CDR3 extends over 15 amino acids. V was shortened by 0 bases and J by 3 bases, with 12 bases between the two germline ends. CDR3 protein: CASSVDSKHEETQYF. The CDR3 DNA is TGTGCCAGCAGCGTAGACTCGAAGCACGAAGAGACCCAGTACTTC.

The CDR3 loop reads CSVERGGKVFF. The DNA of the CDR3 is TGCAGCGTTGAGCGCGGGGGCAAGGTGTTTTTT. The J gene is TRBJ2-2, the V gene TRBV29-1, with D possibly TRBD2 on 7 matching bases. The germline CDR1 and CDR2 sequences are SQVTM and ANQGSEA. The CDR3 totals 11 residues. Deletions cut 3 bases from V and 15 bases from J, with 14 bases between.

CDR3 protein: CASSLRSFGERAKNIQYF. Written as DNA, the CDR3 is TGTGCCAGCAGCTTGAGGTCTTTCGGGGAGCGTGCCAAAAACATTCAGTACTTC. The chain joins TRBV5-6 to TRBJ2-4; a weak D match, TRBD2 (5 bases). There are 18 residues in the CDR3. Germline values: CDR1 SGHDT, CDR2 YYEEEE. Trimming cost V 1 base and J 1 base, with 18 bases left between them.

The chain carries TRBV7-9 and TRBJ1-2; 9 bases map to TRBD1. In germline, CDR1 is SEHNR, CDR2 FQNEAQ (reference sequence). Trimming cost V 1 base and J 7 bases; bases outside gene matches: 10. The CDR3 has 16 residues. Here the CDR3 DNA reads TGTGCCAGCAGCTTAGTCGAGGCCGGGACAGGGTCTGGCTACACCTTC. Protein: CASSLVEAGTGSGYTF.

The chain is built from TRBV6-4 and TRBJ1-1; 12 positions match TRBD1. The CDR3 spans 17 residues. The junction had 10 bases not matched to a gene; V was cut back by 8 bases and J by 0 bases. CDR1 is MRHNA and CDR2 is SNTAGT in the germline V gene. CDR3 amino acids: CASPCPGTGGLNTEAFF. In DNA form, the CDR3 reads TGTGCCAGCCCGTGTCCCGGGACAGGGGGCCTGAACACTGAAGCTTTCTTT.

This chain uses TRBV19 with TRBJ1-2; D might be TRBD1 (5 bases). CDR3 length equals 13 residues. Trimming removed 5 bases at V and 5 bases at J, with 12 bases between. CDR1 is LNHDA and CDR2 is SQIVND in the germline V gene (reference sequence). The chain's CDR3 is CASSPVDRYGYTF. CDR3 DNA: TGTGCCAGTAGTCCGGTCGACAGATATGGCTACACCTTC.

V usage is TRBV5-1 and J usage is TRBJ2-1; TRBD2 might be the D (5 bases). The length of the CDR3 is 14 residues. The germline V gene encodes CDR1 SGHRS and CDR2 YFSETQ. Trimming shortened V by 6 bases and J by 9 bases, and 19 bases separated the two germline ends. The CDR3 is CASNTSPGVLEQFF. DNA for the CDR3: TGCGCCAGCAACACATCACCCGGGGTCCTTGAGCAGTTCTTC.

CDR3 sequence reads: CASSLYLGSIQETQYF. The CDR3 DNA reads as TGCGCCAGCAGCTTATACCTCGGGAGCATCCAAGAGACCCAGTACTTC. The V call is TRBV5-1, the J call TRBJ2-5; possible D gene TRBD2, 6 bases. The CDR3 is 16 residues long. With 2 bases removed from V and 1 base from J, the gap between germline ends came to 15 bases. Germline V gene sequence: CDR1 SGHRS, CDR2 YFSETQ.

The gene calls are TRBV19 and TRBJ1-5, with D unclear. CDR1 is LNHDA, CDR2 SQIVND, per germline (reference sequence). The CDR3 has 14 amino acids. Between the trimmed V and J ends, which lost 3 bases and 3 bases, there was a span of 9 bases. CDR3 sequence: CASSIMGPNQPQHF. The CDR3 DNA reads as TGTGCCAGTAGTATTATGGGCCCCAATCAGCCCCAGCATTTT.

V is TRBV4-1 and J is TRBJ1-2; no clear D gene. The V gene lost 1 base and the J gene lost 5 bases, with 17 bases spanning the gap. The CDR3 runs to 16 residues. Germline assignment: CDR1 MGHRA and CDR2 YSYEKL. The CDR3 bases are TGCGCCAGCAGCCAAGCCTCCCGAATGAGGCTTTATGGCTACACCTTC. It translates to CASSQASRMRLYGYTF.

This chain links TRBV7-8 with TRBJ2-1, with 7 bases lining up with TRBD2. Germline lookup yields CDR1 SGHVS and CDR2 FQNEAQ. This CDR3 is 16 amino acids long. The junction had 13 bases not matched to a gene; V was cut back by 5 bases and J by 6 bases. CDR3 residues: CASSPHRDYASNEQFF. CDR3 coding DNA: TGTGCCAGCAGCCCGCACCGGGACTACGCTTCCAATGAGCAGTTCTTC.

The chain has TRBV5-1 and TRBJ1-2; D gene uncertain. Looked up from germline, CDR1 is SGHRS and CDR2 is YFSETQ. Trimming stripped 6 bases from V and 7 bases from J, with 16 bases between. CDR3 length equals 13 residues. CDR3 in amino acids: CASTPGGSGGYTF. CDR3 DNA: TGCGCCAGCACCCCCGGTGGGTCGGGTGGCTACACCTTC. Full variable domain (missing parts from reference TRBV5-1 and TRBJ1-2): KAGVTQTPRYLIKTRGQQVTLSCSPISGHRSVSWYQQTPGQGLQFLFEYFSETQRNKGNFPGRFSGRQFSNSRSEMNVSTLELGDSALYLCASTPGGSGGYTFGSGTRLTVV.

The CDR3 here is CAWSLGTGGQPQHF. CDR3 sequence (DNA): TGTGCCTGGAGTCTGGGGACAGGGGGCCAGCCCCAGCATTTT. The rearrangement links TRBV30 to TRBJ1-5; 12 nucleotides match TRBD1. This CDR3 spans 14 amino acids. V shed 2 bases and J 7 bases; nucleotides not matched to a gene: 3. Germline V lookup: CDR1 GTSNPN, CDR2 SVGIG (reference sequence). Full variable domain (missing parts from reference TRBV30 and TRBJ1-5): SQTIHQWPATLVQPVGSPLSLECTVEGTSNPNLYWYRQAAGRGLQLLFYSVGIGQISSEVPQNLSASRPQDRQFILSSKKLLLSDSGFYLCAWSLGTGGQPQHFGDGTRLSIL.

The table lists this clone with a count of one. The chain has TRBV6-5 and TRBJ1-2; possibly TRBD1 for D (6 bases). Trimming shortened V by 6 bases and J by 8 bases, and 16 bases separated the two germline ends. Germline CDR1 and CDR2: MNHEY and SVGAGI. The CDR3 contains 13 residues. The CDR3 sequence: CASRDRMPGGYTF. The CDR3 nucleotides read TGTGCCAGCAGAGACAGGATGCCAGGCGGCTACACCTTC.

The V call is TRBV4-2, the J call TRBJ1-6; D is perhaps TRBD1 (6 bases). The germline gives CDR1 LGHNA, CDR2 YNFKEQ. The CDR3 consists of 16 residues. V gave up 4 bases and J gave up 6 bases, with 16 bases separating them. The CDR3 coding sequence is TGTGCCAGCAGCCGGCCAGATACAGGGTTTAATTCACCCCTCCACTTT. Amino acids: CASSRPDTGFNSPLHF.

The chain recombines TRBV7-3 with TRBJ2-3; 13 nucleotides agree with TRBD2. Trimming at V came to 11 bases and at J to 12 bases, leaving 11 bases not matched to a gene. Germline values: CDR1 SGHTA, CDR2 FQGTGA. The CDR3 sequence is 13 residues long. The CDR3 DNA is TGTGCCTCGTCAACTAGCGGGAGGGCGACCCAGTATTTT. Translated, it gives CASSTSGRATQYF.